The 7 T cell receptor beta chains given below trace back to one sample, sequenced in a study of glioma-infiltrating T cells. TCR alpha and beta CDR3 regions were amplified from RNA using iRepertoire nested multiplex PCR. TCRdb itself ran the multiplex PCR reads through MiXCR, one entry per CDR3 protein. The sample yields tens of thousands of distinct CDR3 sequences, 35% to 45% seen once. Sequenced: glioma tissue, nonneoplastic brain tissue, or PBMCs (not recorded which). These receptors all come from a human donor with low-grade glioma or glioblastoma, undergoing nonglioma brain surgery, or in good health (not recorded which).

This clonotype was detected many times. V and J are TRBV12-3 or TRBV12-4 and TRBJ1-1, with TRBD1 matching over 8 bases. Trimming at V came to 5 bases and at J to 0 bases, leaving 8 bases not matched to a gene. The CDR3 covers 16 residues. CDR3 coding DNA: TGTGCCAGCAGTCCCCACAGGGGGGGTTTGAACACTGAAGCTTTCTTT. It specifies CASSPHRGGLNTEAFF.

This clonotype has ten or more counts. At one end, the junction sequence differs from germline, possibly due to a read error. The rearrangement uses TRBV11-2 and TRBJ2-7, with 9 bases fitting TRBD1. The CDR3 consists of 15 residues. CDR1 and CDR2 from the germline V gene are SGHAT and FQNNGV. CDR3 protein: CASSLGQQQGARPYF. The CDR3 bases are TGTGCCAGCAGCTTAGGCCAACAACAGGGGGCGCGTCCTTATTTC.

Comment on this clonotype: This could be a read error, since a much larger clone is one nucleotide away. This sequence joins TRBV18 and TRBJ1-1; D may be TRBD1 (5 bases). The CDR3 is made up of 14 amino acids. From germline, CDR1 is KGHSH and CDR2 LQKENI. V lost 6 bases and J lost 10, with 21 bases in between. The CDR3 loop reads CASSPGPPKAGAFF. In DNA, the CDR3 is TGTGCCAGCTCCCCGGGACCCCCGAAGGCTGGAGCTTTCTTT.

This clonotype was seen at least ten times. The V gene is TRBV19, the J gene TRBJ1-5, with D tentatively TRBD1 (5 bases). CDR1 LNHDA and CDR2 SQIVND come from the germline V gene (reference sequence). V lost 6 bases and J lost 0, with 12 bases in between. The CDR3 length is 15 residues. The CDR3 coding sequence is TGTGCCAGTAGCTCCGGGACTTTTAGCAATCAGCCCCAGCATTTT. Amino acid sequence: CASSSGTFSNQPQHF.

This clonotype was detected ten times or more. The chain employs TRBV2 and TRBJ2-5; D is undetermined. The germline V gene encodes CDR1 SNHLY and CDR2 FYNNEI. The CDR3 totals 15 residues. With 4 bases removed from V and 0 bases from J, the gap between germline ends came to 12 bases. CDR3 protein: CASSASRAYQETQYF. In DNA, the CDR3 is TGTGCCAGCAGTGCGAGTAGGGCGTACCAAGAGACCCAGTACTTC.

Many counts were recorded for this clonotype. DNA for the CDR3: TGTGCCAGCAGCTTAACGCTAGCGGGGGGTCCCGATACGCAGTATTTT. This encodes CASSLTLAGGPDTQYF. The chain links TRBV7-6 to TRBJ2-3, with 11 bases lining up with TRBD2. V shed 2 bases and J 6 bases; nucleotides not matched to a gene: 7. This CDR3 spans 16 amino acids. Germline CDR1 and CDR2: SGHVS and FNYEAQ.

This clonotype was recorded many times. This sequence joins TRBV6-1 and TRBJ2-7; D might be TRBD1 (6 bases). From germline, CDR1 is MNHNS and CDR2 SASEGT. Trimming took 6 bases from V and 3 from J, leaving 15 bases between them. The CDR3 extends over 14 amino acids. The CDR3 coding sequence is TGTGCCAGCAGCAAAAGGACAGACCTCTACGAGCAGTACTTC. It is translated as CASSKRTDLYEQYF.